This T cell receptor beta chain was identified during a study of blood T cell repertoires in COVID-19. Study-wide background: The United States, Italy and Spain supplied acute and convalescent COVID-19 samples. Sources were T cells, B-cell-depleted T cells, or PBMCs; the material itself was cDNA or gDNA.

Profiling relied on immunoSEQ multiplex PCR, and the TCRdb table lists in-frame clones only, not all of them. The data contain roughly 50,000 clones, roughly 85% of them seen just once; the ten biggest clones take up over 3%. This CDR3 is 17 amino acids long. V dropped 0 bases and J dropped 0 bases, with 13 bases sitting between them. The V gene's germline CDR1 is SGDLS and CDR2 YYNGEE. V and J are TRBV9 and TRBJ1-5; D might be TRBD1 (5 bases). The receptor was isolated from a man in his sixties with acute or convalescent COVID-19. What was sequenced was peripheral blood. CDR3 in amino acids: CASSVGPGEDSNQPQHF. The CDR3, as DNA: TGTGCCAGCAGCGTAGGTCCGGGGGAAGATAGCAATCAGCCCCAGCATTTT.